Below, 24 T cell receptor beta chains from the same sample are listed, as sequenced in a study of T cell repertoires in cytomegalovirus infection. TCRdb recomputed calls from the reads with MiXCR, one row per CDR3 protein. The sample lists approximately 70,000 distinct CDR3 sequences; approximately 22% were seen once. These receptors are not linked to any known antigen. The sequencing input was PBMCs, sequenced either directly or after in vitro stimulation (not recorded which). All receptors derive from a human donor in good health (CMV status not recorded). Some clones in this sample may be carry-over from other donors' samples.

This clonotype was recorded at least ten times. CDR3 amino acids: CASSLGRGTNQPQHF. In nucleotides, the CDR3 is TGTGCCAGCAGCTTAGGACGGGGGACGAATCAGCCCCAGCATTTT. The gene calls are TRBV7-8 and TRBJ1-5; D is perhaps TRBD1 (5 bases). Germline values: CDR1 SGHVS, CDR2 FQNEAQ. The CDR3 loop spans 15 amino acids. Trimming removed 1 base from V and 4 bases from J, with 11 bases in between.

V is TRBV11-2 and J is TRBJ2-7, with 10 nucleotides matching TRBD1. CDR1 is SGHAT and CDR2 is FQNNGV in the germline V gene. The CDR3 has 15 amino acids. Trimming removed 3 bases from V and 3 bases from J; junction bases left unmatched: 5. CDR3 sequence (DNA): TGTGCCAGCAGCTTGGGACAGGGGAAAGGCTACGAGCAGTACGTC. This encodes CASSLGQGKGYEQYV.

This clonotype appeared many times. The V gene is TRBV27, the J gene TRBJ2-3; D ambiguous. Trimming pared 2 bases from V and 4 bases from J, leaving 7 bases between. This CDR3 region has 13 residues. Germline loops: CDR1 MNHEY, CDR2 SMNVEV (reference sequence). The CDR3 bases are TGTGCCAGCAGTTTAATAGCTTCAGATACGCAGTATTTT. Translating gives CASSLIASDTQYF.

As concerns this clonotype: A read error may account for a junction end that differs from germline. The chain has TRBV7-9 and TRBJ1-5; 10 nucleotides align to TRBD1. The germline V gene has CDR1 SEHNR and CDR2 FQNEAQ (reference sequence). CDR3 length equals 15 residues. The CDR3 sequence is CPSSLGQGGVQPQHF. The CDR3 DNA sequence: TGTCCCAGCAGCTTAGGACAGGGGGGGGTTCAGCCCCAGCATTTT.

There are many counts of this clonotype. The rearrangement joins TRBV7-2 to TRBJ1-1; tentative D call: TRBD1 (5 bases). CDR1 SGHTA and CDR2 FQGNSA come from the germline V gene. Deletions cut 4 bases from V and 4 bases from J, with 13 bases between. There are 14 residues in the CDR3. CDR3 bases: TGTGCCAGCAGCTCCAACCGGGACCTCACTGAAGCTTTCTTT. It codes for CASSSNRDLTEAFF.

This clonotype has at least ten counts. This chain uses TRBV7-2 with TRBJ2-7; no reliable D call. There are 13 residues in the CDR3. Between the trimmed V and J ends, which lost 5 bases and 2 bases, there was a span of 10 bases. Germline values: CDR1 SGHTA, CDR2 FQGNSA. CDR3 bases: TGTGCCAGCAGCCGGGCGGAGACCTACGAGCAGTACTTC. It translates to CASSRAETYEQYF.

This clonotype has at least ten counts. V and J are TRBV7-2 and TRBJ1-5, with D perhaps TRBD1 (5 bases). The CDR3 consists of 18 residues. Germline CDR1 and CDR2: SGHTA and FQGNSA. V lost 0 bases and J 2 bases, leaving 17 bases between the germline ends. DNA for the CDR3: TGTGCCAGCAGCTTAGCGCCTGCGACAGTCCGTCGCAATCAGCCCCAGCATTTT. Encoded protein: CASSLAPATVRRNQPQHF.

This clonotype has at least ten counts. The chain uses TRBV11-3 and TRBJ1-1; 7 positions match TRBD1. The CDR3 extends over 15 amino acids. Unmatched junction bases numbered 10, after V lost 7 bases and J lost 2 bases. Germline V gene data show CDR1 as SGHNT and CDR2 as YENEEA. The CDR3 reads CASTPFGQANTEAFF. CDR3 nucleotides: TGTGCCAGCACCCCCTTCGGACAGGCCAACACTGAAGCTTTCTTT.

This rearrangement joins TRBV9 to TRBJ2-2; the D gene is possibly TRBD1 (6 bases). Germline CDR1 and CDR2: SGDLS and YYNGEE. Trimming removed 4 bases at V and 1 base at J, with 29 bases between. The CDR3 has 21 residues. The CDR3 DNA reads as TGTGCCAGCAGCCCCTCACCTGGGGCCAACAGGGCTGGGGAGAACACCGGGGAGCTGTTTTTT. The encoded protein is CASSPSPGANRAGENTGELFF.

CDR3 coding DNA: TGTGCCAGCAGCTTAGATCGCGCGGGAGATACGCAGTATTTT. Its translation: CASSLDRAGDTQYF. The chain combines TRBV7-2 with TRBJ2-3; possibly TRBD2 for D (5 bases). The CDR3 covers 14 residues. From germline, CDR1 is SGHTA and CDR2 FQGNSA. Trimming pared 1 base from V and 5 bases from J, leaving 10 bases between. The entire variable domain, with the rest obtained from reference TRBV7-2 and TRBJ2-3, is as follows: GAGVSQSPSNKVTEKGKDVELRCDPISGHTALYWYRQSLGQGLEFLIYFQGNSAPDKSGLPSDRFSAERTGGSVSTLTIQRTQQEDSAVYLCASSLDRAGDTQYFGPGTRLTVL.

The J gene is TRBJ2-1, the V gene TRBV28, with TRBD1 matching 7 bases. The V gene end was trimmed by 4 bases and the J gene end by 7 bases; junction bases not matched to a gene: 4. From germline, CDR1 is MDHEN and CDR2 SYDVKM. The length of the CDR3 is 13 residues. The CDR3 spells CASSYRGMNEQFF. DNA for the CDR3: TGTGCCAGCAGTTACAGGGGAATGAATGAGCAGTTCTTC.

This clonotype was observed at least ten times. The chain links TRBV7-2 to TRBJ2-7, with D possibly matching TRBD2 (6 bases). The CDR3 loop spans 13 amino acids. The V gene's germline CDR1 is SGHTA and CDR2 FQGNSA. Trimming left V 5 bases short and J 3 bases short, with 11 bases between. CDR3 DNA sequence: TGTGCCAGCAGCCCGGGACTCCACTACGAGCAGTACTTC. Translated, it gives CASSPGLHYEQYF.

The chain couples TRBV12-3 or TRBV12-4 to TRBJ2-3; D is unclear. V was clipped by 7 bases and J by 0 bases, with 8 bases between them. This CDR3 comprises 13 residues. As DNA, the CDR3 is TGTGCCAGCACCCGGATGAGCACAGATACGCAGTATTTT. Amino acids: CASTRMSTDTQYF.

The genes are TRBV6-2 or TRBV6-3 and TRBJ1-1; weak D call: TRBD1 (5 bases). The germline V and J ends were trimmed by 6 bases and 0 bases, with 17 bases remaining between them. CDR3 length: 16 amino acids. Germline assignment: CDR1 MNHEY and CDR2 SVGEGT. In nucleotides, the CDR3 is TGTGCCAGCAGGAAGACAGTTTTACTCATGAACACTGAAGCTTTCTTT. As protein: CASRKTVLLMNTEAFF.

In this sample, this clonotype turned up a few times. This chain connects TRBV5-6 to TRBJ1-2; D uncertain. The CDR3 is 13 residues long. Trimming took 1 base from V and 5 from J, leaving 9 bases between them. Germline CDR1 SGHDT, CDR2 YYEEEE. Here the CDR3 reads CASSLCVPYGYTF. CDR3 coding DNA: TGTGCCAGCAGCTTGTGCGTTCCGTATGGCTACACCTTC.

The chain is built from TRBV19 and TRBJ1-5; 7 bases line up with TRBD1. Germline CDR1 reads LNHDA; CDR2 reads SQIVND (reference sequence). CDR3 length: 15 residues. V was clipped by 3 bases and J by 3 bases; unmatched bases: 5. CDR3 nucleotides: TGTGCCAGTAGTATTAGGGGGCTCACCAATCAGCCCCAGCATTTT. Translating gives CASSIRGLTNQPQHF.

The chain carries TRBV20-1 and TRBJ1-5; 7 bases map to TRBD1. This CDR3 contains 14 residues. Germline values: CDR1 DFQATT, CDR2 SNEGSKA (reference sequence). Trimming cost V 1 base and J 7 bases; bases outside gene matches: 7. The chain's CDR3 is CSARASTGWQPQHF. CDR3 in DNA: TGCAGTGCTAGAGCCTCGACAGGGTGGCAGCCCCAGCATTTT.

The chain links TRBV20-1 to TRBJ2-1; D is unclear. CDR3 length: 13 amino acids. Germline CDR1 and CDR2: DFQATT and SNEGSKA (reference sequence). Trimming took off 4 bases at V and 4 bases at J, with 11 bases between the two ends. The CDR3 DNA sequence: TGCAGTGCTACTAGGCCCGAGTACAATGAGCAGTTCTTC. Translating it yields CSATRPEYNEQFF.

J is TRBJ2-3 and V is TRBV19, with TRBD1 matching 9 bases. This CDR3 contains 15 residues. Looked up from germline, CDR1 is LNHDA and CDR2 is SQIVND (reference sequence). Trimming took 6 bases from V and 3 from J; bases not matched to a gene: 7. CDR3 region: CASRDGQGPTDTQYF. As DNA, the CDR3 is TGTGCCAGTAGAGATGGACAGGGGCCGACAGATACGCAGTATTTT.

This clonotype showed up just a few times. V gene TRBV7-9 combines with J gene TRBJ1-2; D is unclear. V was trimmed by 2 bases and J by 6 bases, leaving 10 bases between them. Looked up from germline, CDR1 is SEHNR and CDR2 is FQNEAQ (reference sequence). CDR3 length equals 13 residues. The CDR3 DNA follows: TGTGCCAGCAGCTTAAATGGAGAGAATGGCTACACCTTC. Protein: CASSLNGENGYTF.

This clonotype was seen many times. The V gene is TRBV7-2, the J gene TRBJ1-2, with D hard to call. The germline CDR1 and CDR2 sequences are SGHTA and FQGNSA. CDR3 size: 16 residues. The V gene lost 2 bases and the J gene lost 1 base, with 14 bases spanning the gap. The DNA of the CDR3 is TGTGCCAGCAGCTTAACGCAGGTTGCCTATAACTATGGCTACACCTTC. Protein: CASSLTQVAYNYGYTF. Based on the CDR3 plus reference TRBV7-2 and TRBJ1-2, the full variable domain is GAGVSQSPSNKVTEKGKDVELRCDPISGHTALYWYRQSLGQGLEFLIYFQGNSAPDKSGLPSDRFSAERTGGSVSTLTIQRTQQEDSAVYLCASSLTQVAYNYGYTFGSGTRLTVV.

The genes are TRBV7-2 and TRBJ1-1; weak D call: TRBD1 (6 bases). V was clipped by 7 bases and J by 8 bases, with 14 bases between them. Germline V gene sequence: CDR1 SGHTA, CDR2 FQGNSA. The CDR3 sequence is 12 residues long. The CDR3: CASKVLGQEAFF. CDR3 coding DNA: TGTGCCAGCAAGGTTTTGGGACAAGAAGCTTTCTTT.

This clonotype showed up many times. The J gene is TRBJ1-5, the V gene TRBV6-1; D remains unclear. The CDR3 totals 16 residues. Per the germline V gene, CDR1 is MNHNS and CDR2 is SASEGT. V dropped 5 bases and J dropped 1 base, with 15 bases sitting between them. CDR3: CASSQDLDPSNQPQHF. The CDR3 DNA reads TGTGCCAGCAGTCAAGATCTTGACCCAAGCAATCAGCCCCAGCATTTT.

This clonotype appeared a few times. Here the CDR3 reads CASRLGTGSYGYTF. CDR3 nucleotide sequence: TGTGCCAGCAGGCTCGGGACAGGGTCTTATGGCTACACCTTC. V and J are TRBV7-9 and TRBJ1-2, with 9 bases aligning to TRBD1. CDR1 SEHNR and CDR2 FQNEAQ come from the germline V gene (reference sequence). The CDR3 runs 14 residues. The V and J ends lost 6 bases and 5 bases, in that order; junction bases with no gene match: 7.